The clone carrying this TCR beta chain qualifies as medium-sized. The antigen is unknown. No treatment had been given to any patient before thyroid surgery. The data were taken from a study of metastatic and nonmetastatic thyroid tumors. Study background: Repertoires from malignant and benign thyroid patients were compared across blood and tumor or nodule tissue. Study-wide results and limits: Significantly greater TCR beta diversity was reportedly found in malignant thyroid tumors than in benign nodules (in blood and tumor).

Per the study methods: For papillary thyroid cancer, a distant-metastasis classifier was constructed from CDR3 differences observed across clinicopathological groups. TCRdb reprocessed the PCR reads via MiXCR. These V and J calls originate from TCRdb's pipeline instead of the authors' own analysis. The profile shows about 15,000 clones, approximately 30% of them singletons. V was pared by 5 bases and J by 6 bases, with 8 bases of the junction left unmatched. Per the germline V gene, CDR1 is SGHRS and CDR2 is YFSETQ. The CDR3 runs 15 residues. The receptor comes from a female donor with papillary thyroid cancer or a benign thyroid nodule (not recorded which). Some clones in this sample may be carry-over from other donors' samples. Sequenced material: blood. The rearrangement uses TRBV5-1 and TRBJ2-1; TRBD1 agrees at 10 bases. CDR3 nucleotides: TGCGCCAGCAGGAGTCCCGGGACAGGGGTCAATGAGCAGTTCTTC. It codes for CASRSPGTGVNEQFF.